This T cell receptor (beta chain) was profiled in a study of cytomegalovirus exposure and HLA in healthy donors. Points from the study as a whole: In a later analysis, approximately 18,000 TCR beta sequences were associated with HLA alleles at 0.05 false discovery rate. Around 160 TCR beta chains were listed as cytomegalovirus-associated. It was reported in a later analysis that an Asian-associated ancestry cluster showed fewer N-insertions than the 666-donor mean.

With regard to this clone: Its target is unknown.

Each of the donors was a healthy bone marrow donor. The PCR was carried out with 60 Vbeta primers and 13 Jbeta primers. The data were produced by immunoSEQ multiplex PCR, yet TCRdb's version contains in-frame clones alone and is incomplete. The table includes 110,000 or so clones, 70% to 85% detected once. The CDR3 sequence is 18 residues long. Per germline, CDR1 SGHDT and CDR2 YYEEEE. J was trimmed by 0 bases and V by 5 bases; bases with no gene match: 13. This receptor was taken from a woman between 18 and 30 years old in good health and CMV-seronegative. The chain carries TRBV5-6 and TRBJ1-2; 10 bases map to TRBD1. Sequenced material: PBMCs. Here the CDR3 DNA reads TGTGCCAGCAGGATAATCCGGGACAGGGGTCGGACTAACTATGGCTACACCTTC. It specifies CASRIIRDRGRTNYGYTF.